Reported below is one TCR beta chain. Its cognate antigen is unknown. Unique molecular identifiers had been added to the TCR beta cDNA libraries. Each CDR3 protein gets one entry after TCRdb re-called the PCR reads with MiXCR. This table has fewer than 850,000 distinct CDR3 sequences, approximately 30% appearing once. Trimming pared 6 bases from V and 0 bases from J, leaving 13 bases between. The germline gives CDR1 SGHAT, CDR2 FQNNGV. The CDR3 covers 15 residues. This record comes from a study of post-analysis software for immune sequencing data. Findings of the study overall: Patients carried five TRBV segments more frequently than controls did, and TRBV5-6, TRBV5-1 and TRBV20-1 were among them. F measure showed strong co-clustering of same-batch samples.

The TCR originated in a girl aged 10-17 years with multiple sclerosis. This sequence joins TRBV11-2 and TRBJ2-3; TRBD2 is a possible D gene (5 bases). Sequenced sample: blood. The CDR3 bases are TGTGCCAGCAGTACCGCGGGCCGTAGCACAGATACGCAGTATTTT. This codes for CASSTAGRSTDTQYF.